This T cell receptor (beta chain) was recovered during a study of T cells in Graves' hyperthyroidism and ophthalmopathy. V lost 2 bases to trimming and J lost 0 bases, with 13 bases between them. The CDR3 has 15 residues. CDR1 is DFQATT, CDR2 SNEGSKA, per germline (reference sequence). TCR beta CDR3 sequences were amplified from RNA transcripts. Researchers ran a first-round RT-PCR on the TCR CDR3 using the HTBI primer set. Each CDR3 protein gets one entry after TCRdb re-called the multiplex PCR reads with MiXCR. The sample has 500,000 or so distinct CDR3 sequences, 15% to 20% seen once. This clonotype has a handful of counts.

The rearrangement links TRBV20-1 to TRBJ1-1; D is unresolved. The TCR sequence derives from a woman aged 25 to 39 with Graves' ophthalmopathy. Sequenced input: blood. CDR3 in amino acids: CSARPSWAMNTEAFF. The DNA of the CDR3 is TGCAGTGCTAGACCCTCGTGGGCGATGAACACTGAAGCTTTCTTT.